This record concerns one T cell receptor beta chain sequence. TCRdb's copy holds only in-frame clones and misses some; the assay was immunoSEQ multiplex PCR. There are some 240,000 clones in the sample; approximately 88% occur only once, and around 3.1% lies in the top ten. V gave up 2 bases and J gave up 5 bases; unmatched junction bases: 17. CDR1 LGHNA and CDR2 YSLEER come from the germline V gene. The CDR3 runs to 19 residues. These data are taken from a study of blood T cell repertoires in COVID-19. The J gene is TRBJ2-5, the V gene TRBV4-3; 10 bases align to TRBD2. The origin of this receptor is a woman aged 40 to 55 who had been exposed to COVID-19. Material for sequencing was PBMCs or T cells enriched from blood (not recorded which). The DNA of the CDR3 is TGCGCCAGCAGCCAACAACTTAGCGGGGGGACTCGGTTCGAGGAGACCCAGTACTTC. Protein: CASSQQLSGGTRFEETQYF.